Detailed here is one TCR beta chain. This receptor's antigen is unknown. Per-base qualities were not stored, and no clone one base away is much larger. Germline trimming amounts to 3 bases on V and 4 bases on J, with 12 as the count of junction bases outside the gene matches. The CDR3 measures 16 amino acids from cysteine to phenylalanine. Only the CDR3 DNA is retained, 48 bases long and in frame from the first base. Taken from the germline V gene (reference sequence), the CDR1 and CDR2 loops are SGHAT and FQDESV. The primary melanoma of each patient had been surgically resected and was considered potentially curable but at risk of metastatic recurrence. The library relied on the immunoSEQ multiplex PCR assay. Primary melanoma tumor tissue was subjected to high-throughput sequencing of the T-cell receptor beta chain. Per the authors' processing: Repertoire analyses included TCRB CDR3 sharing between samples and the distribution of insertions and deletions. The predictive value of the T-cell fraction was ranked against histopathological variables by a gradient-boosted model. TCRdb carries this immuneACCESS record with in-frame sequences only. Its versions omit some clonotypes, under half of them owing to an unresolved V gene in the studies checked, with the rest unexplained. The V and J calls and the clone size are those of that table, but D and trimming were determined from the DNA. The table for this sample lists roughly 75 clones.

The source of the sample is a study of primary melanoma T cells and metastatic recurrence (dated by TCRdb to 2018 to 2020). For context, the study as a whole: The cohort was made up of about 200 primary melanomas of stage T2 to T4, with thickness greater than 1 mm. Whether T-cell fraction and T-cell repertoire clonality in primary melanoma tumors predicted patient outcome was tested in the study. Progression-free survival was the clinical outcome compared against the T-cell fraction measured by TCR beta sequencing. Histopathological grading of tumor-infiltrating lymphocytes was compared with the T-cell fraction derived from sequencing. Study-wide findings and limitations: The authors framed an effective T-cell-mediated antitumor response in primary melanoma only as a suggestion, not a demonstrated mechanism. Progression-free survival was reportedly predicted by the tumor T-cell fraction independently of thickness, ulceration, mitotic rate and age. Reportedly, adding T-cell fraction to tumor thickness improved progression-free survival prediction more than adding any other histopathological variable did. Regardless of nodal disease, mitotic rate or ulceration status, a T-cell fraction above 20% appeared to be protective.

Source material: melanoma tumor tissue. The chain was built from TRBV11-1 and TRBJ2-7; a stretch of 7 junction bases matches TRBD2. The TCR comes from a human donor with melanoma. CDR3 reads: CASSLQPGRRAYEQYF. Read as DNA, the sequence is TGTGCCAGCAGCTTGCAGCCCGGGAGGAGGGCTTACGAGCAGTACTTC.